This T cell receptor beta chain came from a study of T cell responses to AZD1222 COVID-19 vaccine. The protocol was immunoSEQ multiplex PCR, while the TCRdb copy is restricted to in-frame clones and leaves out a portion. The profile shows 90,000 to 95,000 clones, around 90% of them singletons. CDR1 SGHNT and CDR2 YENEEA come from the germline V gene. Trimming took off 1 base at V and 8 bases at J, with 14 bases between the two ends. The CDR3 has 14 residues. The V and J genes are TRBV11-3 and TRBJ1-2, with a weak D call TRBD1 (5 bases). The sequencing used peripheral blood, collected on day 0 of AZD1222 vaccination. The source is an adult in good health. This CDR3 reads CASSLVTREWGYTF. CDR3 nucleotide sequence: TGTGCCAGCAGCTTAGTAACCAGGGAGTGGGGCTACACCTTC.